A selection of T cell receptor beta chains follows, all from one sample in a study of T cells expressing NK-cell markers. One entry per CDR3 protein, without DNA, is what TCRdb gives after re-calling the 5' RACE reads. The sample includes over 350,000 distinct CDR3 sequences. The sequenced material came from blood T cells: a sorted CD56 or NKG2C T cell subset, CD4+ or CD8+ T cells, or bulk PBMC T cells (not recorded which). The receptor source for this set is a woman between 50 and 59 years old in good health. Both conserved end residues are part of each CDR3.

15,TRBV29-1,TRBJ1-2,CSVVGRGLVSGGYTF
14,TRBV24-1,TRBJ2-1,CATKRQGGDNEQFF
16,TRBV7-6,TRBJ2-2,CASSLTASPNTGELFF
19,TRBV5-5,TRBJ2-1,CASSLIGTSGRADRNEQFF
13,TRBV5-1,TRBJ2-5,CASSLGSQETQYF
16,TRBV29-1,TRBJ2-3,CSVGGTGTSSTDTQYF
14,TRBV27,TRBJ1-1,CASTDSGMNTEAFF
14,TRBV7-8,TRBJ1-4,CASRTEGTNEKLFF
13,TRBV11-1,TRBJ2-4,CASSFGGLDIQYF
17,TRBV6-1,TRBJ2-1,CASSRLAGVQSYNEQFF